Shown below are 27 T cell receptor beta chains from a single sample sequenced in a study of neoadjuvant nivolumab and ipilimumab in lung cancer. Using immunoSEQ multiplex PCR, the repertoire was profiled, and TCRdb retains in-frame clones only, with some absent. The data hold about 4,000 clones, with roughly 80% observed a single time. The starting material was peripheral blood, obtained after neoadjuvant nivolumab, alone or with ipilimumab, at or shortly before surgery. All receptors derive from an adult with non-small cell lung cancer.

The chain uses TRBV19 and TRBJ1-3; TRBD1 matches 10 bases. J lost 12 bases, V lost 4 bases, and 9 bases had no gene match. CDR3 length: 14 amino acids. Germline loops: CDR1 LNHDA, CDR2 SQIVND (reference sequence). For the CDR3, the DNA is TGTGCCAGTAGTACCCGACAGGGGGCTTATCACATATATTTT. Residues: CASSTRQGAYHIYF.

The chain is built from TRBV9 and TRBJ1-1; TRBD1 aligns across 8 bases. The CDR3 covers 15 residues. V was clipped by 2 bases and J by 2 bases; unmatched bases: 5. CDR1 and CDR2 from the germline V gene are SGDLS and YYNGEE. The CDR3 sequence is CASSVSTGGNTEAFF. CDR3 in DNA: TGTGCCAGCAGCGTTAGTACAGGGGGAAACACTGAAGCTTTCTTT.

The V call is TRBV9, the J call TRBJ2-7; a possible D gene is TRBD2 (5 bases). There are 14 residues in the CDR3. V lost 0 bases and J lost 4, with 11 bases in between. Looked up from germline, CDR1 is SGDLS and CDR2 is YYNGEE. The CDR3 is CASSVAGGGYEQYF. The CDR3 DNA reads TGTGCCAGCAGCGTAGCTGGCGGAGGATACGAGCAGTACTTC.

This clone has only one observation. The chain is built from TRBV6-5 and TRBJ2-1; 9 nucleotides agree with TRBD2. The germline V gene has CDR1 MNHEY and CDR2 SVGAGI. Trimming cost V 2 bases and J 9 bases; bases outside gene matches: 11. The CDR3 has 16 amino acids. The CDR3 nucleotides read TGTGCCAGCAGTTACGAACTAGCGGGTTCGGCGGTTGAGCAGTTCTTC. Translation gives CASSYELAGSAVEQFF.

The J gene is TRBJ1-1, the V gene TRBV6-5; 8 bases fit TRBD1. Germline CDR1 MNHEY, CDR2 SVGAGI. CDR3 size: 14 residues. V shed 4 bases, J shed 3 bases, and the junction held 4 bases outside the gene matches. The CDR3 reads CASSSGGLHTEAFF. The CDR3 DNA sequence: TGTGCCAGCAGTTCAGGGGGCTTGCACACTGAAGCTTTCTTT.

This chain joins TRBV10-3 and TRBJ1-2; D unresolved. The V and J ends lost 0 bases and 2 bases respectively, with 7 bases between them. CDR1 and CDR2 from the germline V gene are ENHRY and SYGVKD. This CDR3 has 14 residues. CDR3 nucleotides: TGTGCCATCAGTGAGTCGCCTGAAAACTATGGCTACACCTTC. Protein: CAISESPENYGYTF.

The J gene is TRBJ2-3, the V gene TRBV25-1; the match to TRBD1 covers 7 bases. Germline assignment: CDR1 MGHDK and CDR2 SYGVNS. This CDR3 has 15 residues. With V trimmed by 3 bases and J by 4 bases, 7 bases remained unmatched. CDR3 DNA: TGTGCCAGCAGTGATGGACAGGCTATCGCAGATACGCAGTATTTT. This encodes CASSDGQAIADTQYF.

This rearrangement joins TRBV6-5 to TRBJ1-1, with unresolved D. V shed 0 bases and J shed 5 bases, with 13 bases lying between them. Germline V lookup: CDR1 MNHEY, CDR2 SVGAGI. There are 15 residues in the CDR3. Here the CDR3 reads CASSYSVGGGTEAFF. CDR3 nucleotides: TGTGCCAGCAGTTACTCTGTAGGAGGAGGGACTGAAGCTTTCTTT.

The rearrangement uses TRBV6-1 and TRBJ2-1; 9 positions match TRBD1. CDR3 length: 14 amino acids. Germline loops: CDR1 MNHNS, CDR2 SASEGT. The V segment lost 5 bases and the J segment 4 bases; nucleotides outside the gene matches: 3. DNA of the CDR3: TGTGCCAGCAGTCCCGGGACAGGGTACAATGAGCAGTTCTTC. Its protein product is CASSPGTGYNEQFF.

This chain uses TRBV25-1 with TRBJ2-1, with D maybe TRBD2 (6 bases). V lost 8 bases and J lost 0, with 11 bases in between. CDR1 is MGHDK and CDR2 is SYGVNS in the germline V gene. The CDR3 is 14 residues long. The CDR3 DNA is TGTGCCAGCGCCGTGGGGGGCTCCTACAATGAGCAGTTCTTC. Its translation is CASAVGGSYNEQFF.

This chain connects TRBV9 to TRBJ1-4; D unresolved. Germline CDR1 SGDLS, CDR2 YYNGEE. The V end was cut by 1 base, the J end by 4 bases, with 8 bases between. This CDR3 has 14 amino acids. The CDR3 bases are TGTGCCAGCAGCGTATTCGGAGATAATGAAAAACTGTTTTTT. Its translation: CASSVFGDNEKLFF.

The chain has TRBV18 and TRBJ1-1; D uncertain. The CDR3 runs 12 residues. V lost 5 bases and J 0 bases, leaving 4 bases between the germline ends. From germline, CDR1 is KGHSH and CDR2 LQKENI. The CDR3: CASSRLNTEAFF. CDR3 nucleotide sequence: TGTGCCAGCTCAAGGTTGAACACTGAAGCTTTCTTT.

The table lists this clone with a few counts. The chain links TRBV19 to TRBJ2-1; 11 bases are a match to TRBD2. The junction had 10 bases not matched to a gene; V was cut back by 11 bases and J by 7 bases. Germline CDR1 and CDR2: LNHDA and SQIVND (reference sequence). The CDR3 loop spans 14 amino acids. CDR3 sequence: CAVKGVAGGNEQFF. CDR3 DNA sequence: TGTGCCGTTAAGGGGGTAGCGGGAGGGAATGAGCAGTTCTTC.

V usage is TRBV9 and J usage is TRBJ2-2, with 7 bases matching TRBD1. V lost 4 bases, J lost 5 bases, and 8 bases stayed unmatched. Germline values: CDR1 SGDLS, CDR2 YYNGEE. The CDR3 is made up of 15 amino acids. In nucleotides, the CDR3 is TGTGCCAGCAGCCAACTGACAGGGCTAACCGGGGAGCTGTTTTTT. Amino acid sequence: CASSQLTGLTGELFF.

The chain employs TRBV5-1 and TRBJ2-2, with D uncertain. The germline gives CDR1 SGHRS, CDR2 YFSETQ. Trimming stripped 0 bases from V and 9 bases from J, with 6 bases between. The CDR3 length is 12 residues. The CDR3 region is CASSLVQRELFF. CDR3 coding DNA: TGCGCCAGCAGCTTGGTCCAAAGGGAGCTGTTTTTT.

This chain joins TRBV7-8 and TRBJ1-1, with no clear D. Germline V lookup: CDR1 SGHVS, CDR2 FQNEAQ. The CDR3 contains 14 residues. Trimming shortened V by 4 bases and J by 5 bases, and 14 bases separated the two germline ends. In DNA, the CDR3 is TGTGCCAGCAGCTACGGACCTGGAAGGACTGAAGCTTTCTTT. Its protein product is CASSYGPGRTEAFF.

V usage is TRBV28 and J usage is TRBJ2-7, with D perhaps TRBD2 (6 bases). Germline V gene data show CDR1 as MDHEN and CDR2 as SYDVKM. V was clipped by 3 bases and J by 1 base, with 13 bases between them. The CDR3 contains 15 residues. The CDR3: CASSFRGIESYEQYF. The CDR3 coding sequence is TGTGCCAGCAGTTTCCGCGGGATAGAATCCTACGAGCAGTACTTC.

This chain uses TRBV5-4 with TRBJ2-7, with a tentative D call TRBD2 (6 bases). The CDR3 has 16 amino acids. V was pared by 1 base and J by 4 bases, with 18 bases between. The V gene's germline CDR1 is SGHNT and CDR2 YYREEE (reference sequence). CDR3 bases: TGTGCCAGCAGCTTGCCGGGCGGACAAGGGACTTACGAGCAGTACTTC. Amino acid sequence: CASSLPGGQGTYEQYF.

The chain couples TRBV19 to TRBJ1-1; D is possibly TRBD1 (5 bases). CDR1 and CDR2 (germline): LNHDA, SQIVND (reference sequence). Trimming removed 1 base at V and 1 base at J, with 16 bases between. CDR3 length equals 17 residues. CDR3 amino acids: CASSIVASGAPNTEAFF. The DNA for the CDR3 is TGTGCCAGTAGTATAGTAGCGTCCGGGGCCCCGAACACTGAAGCTTTCTTT.

The CDR3 DNA is TGTGCCAGCAGCTTCCCCGAGGGGAATCAGCCCCAGCATTTT. Translated, it gives CASSFPEGNQPQHF. The V call is TRBV28, the J call TRBJ1-5; possible D gene TRBD1, 5 bases. Per the germline V gene, CDR1 is MDHEN and CDR2 is SYDVKM. The CDR3 extends over 14 amino acids. V lost 6 bases and J 4 bases, leaving 13 bases between the germline ends.

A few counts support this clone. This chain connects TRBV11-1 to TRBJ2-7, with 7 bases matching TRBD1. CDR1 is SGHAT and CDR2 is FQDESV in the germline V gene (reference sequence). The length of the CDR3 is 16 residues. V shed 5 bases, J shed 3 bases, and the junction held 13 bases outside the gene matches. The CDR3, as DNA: TGTGCCAGCAGCAGTAGGAGAGGGACAGCATTCTACGAGCAGTACTTC. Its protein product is CASSSRRGTAFYEQYF.

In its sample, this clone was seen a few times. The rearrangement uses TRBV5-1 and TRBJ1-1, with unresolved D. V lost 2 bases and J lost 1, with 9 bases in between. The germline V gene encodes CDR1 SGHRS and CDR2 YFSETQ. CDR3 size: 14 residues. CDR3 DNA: TGCGCCAGCAGCTTTACCGGTGGGAACACTGAAGCTTTCTTT. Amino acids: CASSFTGGNTEAFF.

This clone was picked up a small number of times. CDR3 sequence reads: CASSMGGYDYGYTF. CDR3 nucleotides: TGTGCCAGTAGTATGGGGGGATATGACTATGGCTACACCTTC. The chain carries TRBV19 and TRBJ1-2; possible D gene TRBD1, 5 bases. V lost 3 bases, J lost 3 bases, and 11 bases lay in between. CDR3 size: 14 residues. The germline V gene has CDR1 LNHDA and CDR2 SQIVND (reference sequence).

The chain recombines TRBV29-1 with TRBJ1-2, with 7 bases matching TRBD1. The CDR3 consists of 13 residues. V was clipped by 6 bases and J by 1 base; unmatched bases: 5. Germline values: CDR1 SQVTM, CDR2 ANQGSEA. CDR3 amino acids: CSVNRGDNYGYTF. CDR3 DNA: TGCAGCGTGAACAGGGGCGATAACTATGGCTACACCTTC.

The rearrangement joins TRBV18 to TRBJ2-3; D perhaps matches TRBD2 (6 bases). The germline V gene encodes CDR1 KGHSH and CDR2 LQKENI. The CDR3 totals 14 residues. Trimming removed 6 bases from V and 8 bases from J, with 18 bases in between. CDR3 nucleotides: TGTGCCAGCTCCCCCGGGGCAACCGGGGGTACGCAGTATTTT. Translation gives CASSPGATGGTQYF.

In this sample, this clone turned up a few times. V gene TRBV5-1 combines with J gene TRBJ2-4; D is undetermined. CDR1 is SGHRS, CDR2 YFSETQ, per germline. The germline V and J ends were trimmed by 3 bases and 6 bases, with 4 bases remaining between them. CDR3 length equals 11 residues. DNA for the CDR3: TGCGCCAGCAGCTCGGGAAACATTCAGTACTTC. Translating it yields CASSSGNIQYF.

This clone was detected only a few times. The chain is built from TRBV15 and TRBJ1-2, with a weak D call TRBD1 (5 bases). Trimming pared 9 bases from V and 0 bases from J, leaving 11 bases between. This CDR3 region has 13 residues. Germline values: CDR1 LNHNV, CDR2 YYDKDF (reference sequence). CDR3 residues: CATGTATNYGYTF. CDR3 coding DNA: TGTGCCACTGGGACGGCCACTAACTATGGCTACACCTTC.